A selection of T cell receptor beta chains follows, all from one sample in a study of blood T cell repertoires in COVID-19. TCRdb's copy holds only in-frame clones and misses some; the assay was immunoSEQ multiplex PCR. The sample comprises approximately 230,000 clones, 80% to 90% of which are singletons, and roughly 2.3% rests with the top ten. The sample was peripheral blood. The receptors come from a man aged 25-40 years who had recovered from COVID-19. Both conserved end residues are part of each CDR3. D genes are given only for firm matches. The listing skips clone size in some rows; elsewhere it reads once, few, many or a size class.

j_call clone_size v_call d_call cdr3_aa cdr3_nt
TRBJ2-7 . TRBV5-8 TRBD1 CASSLEGIDGTGGIEQYF TGTGCCAGCAGCTTGGAAGGGATTGACGGGACAGGGGGAATTGAGCAGTACTTC
TRBJ1-5 few TRBV6-6 . CASSYQTVNQPQHF TGTGCCAGCAGTTACCAAACAGTAAATCAGCCCCAGCATTTT
TRBJ1-2 . TRBV5-1 . CASSATDTHYGYTF TGCGCCAGCAGCGCCACGGACACCCACTATGGCTACACCTTC
TRBJ1-5 . TRBV6-5 . CASYRTGSPQPQHF TGTGCCAGCTATCGTACAGGATCCCCTCAGCCCCAGCATTTT
TRBJ1-4 . TRBV7-2 . CASSLGAGRNEKLFF TGTGCCAGCAGCTTAGGGGCAGGGAGGAATGAAAAACTGTTTTTT
TRBJ1-2 . TRBV11-2 . CAIVSAGGGYTF TGTGCCATCGTCTCGGCTGGAGGTGGCTACACCTTC
TRBJ2-3 once TRBV5-6 . CASSLTRVRSTDTQYF TGTGCCAGCAGCCTAACTAGGGTAAGGTCCACAGATACGCAGTATTTT
TRBJ1-2 . TRBV5-1 . CASSRTVSPYNYGYTF TGCGCCAGCAGCCGGACAGTTTCCCCGTACAACTATGGCTACACCTTC
TRBJ2-5 . TRBV11-3 . CASSPPGSQETQYF TGTGCCAGCAGCCCACCAGGCAGCCAAGAGACCCAGTACTTC
TRBJ1-3 . TRBV5-1 TRBD1 CASSLGGQSSGNTIYF TGCGCCAGCAGCTTGGGGGGACAGAGCTCTGGAAACACCATATATTTT
TRBJ2-5 . TRBV27 . CASSRTGTPGETQYF TGTGCCAGCAGTAGAACCGGGACACCAGGAGAGACCCAGTACTTC
TRBJ1-6 few TRBV5-1 TRBD1 CASSSRTGGISGNSPLHF TGCGCCAGCAGCTCCCGGACAGGGGGTATCTCCGGAAATTCACCCCTCCACTTT
TRBJ1-6 few TRBV19 . CASSTPPRGGVNSPLHF TGTGCCAGTAGCACCCCACCCCGCGGGGGGGTCAATTCACCCCTCCACTTT
TRBJ1-2 . TRBV5-1 . CASSLAGVGGYTF TGCGCCAGCAGCTTGGCGGGGGTAGGAGGCTACACCTTC
TRBJ2-6 . TRBV7-7 . CASSPYSSGANVLTF TGTGCCAGCAGCCCATACAGCTCTGGGGCCAACGTCCTGACTTTC
TRBJ2-7 . TRBV2 . CASTGTYEQYF TGTGCCAGCACAGGCACCTACGAGCAGTACTTC
TRBJ2-1 . TRBV5-1 . CASSLVAGRYNEQFF TGCGCCAGCAGCTTGGTGGCAGGCCGTTACAATGAGCAGTTCTTC
TRBJ2-7 few TRBV30 TRBD1 CACGRTGRNEQYF TGTGCCTGCGGGCGGACAGGTCGAAACGAGCAGTACTTC
TRBJ1-5 . TRBV27 TRBD1 CASSPQVDRWGQPQHF TGTGCCAGCAGTCCCCAGGTGGACAGGTGGGGTCAGCCCCAGCATTTT
TRBJ1-2 . TRBV10-1 . CASGIPWTAGMVDYTF TGCGCCAGCGGGATACCCTGGACAGCTGGGATGGTAGACTACACCTTC
TRBJ1-1 . TRBV12-3/TRBV12-4 . CASRGSGGTEAFF TGTGCCAGTCGGGGGTCGGGCGGCACTGAAGCTTTCTTT
TRBJ1-2 . TRBV13 . CASSLWGRDNYGYTF TGTGCCAGCAGCTTATGGGGCAGGGATAACTATGGCTACACCTTC
TRBJ1-2 . TRBV19 TRBD1 CASRRDSSYGYTF TGTGCCAGTAGGCGGGACAGCTCCTATGGCTACACCTTC
TRBJ2-3 . TRBV13 TRBD2 CASSRQLAGGADTQYF TGTGCCAGCAGCCGCCAACTAGCGGGGGGCGCAGATACGCAGTATTTT
TRBJ2-1 . TRBV10-3 TRBD1 CAISALMTGSYNEQFF TGTGCCATCAGTGCGCTTATGACAGGGTCTTACAATGAGCAGTTCTTC
TRBJ1-1 . TRBV27 . CASSFPGREIEAFF TGTGCCAGCAGTTTCCCAGGCAGGGAAATTGAAGCTTTCTTT
TRBJ2-3 . TRBV24-1 . CATSDLKFSGSGPDTQYF TGTGCCACCAGTGATTTAAAGTTTAGCGGCTCAGGCCCAGATACGCAGTATTTT
TRBJ2-2 . TRBV9 TRBD2 CASNSAGGAATGELFF TGTGCCAGCAATTCGGCCGGGGGGGCGGCCACCGGGGAGCTGTTTTTT
TRBJ1-1 . TRBV11-2 . CASSLFRRDTEAFF TGTGCCAGCAGCTTATTTCGGAGGGACACTGAAGCTTTCTTT
TRBJ2-7 . TRBV20-1 TRBD2 CSASVTSGDRQYF TGCAGTGCTAGTGTGACTAGCGGAGATCGACAGTACTTC
TRBJ1-5 . TRBV2 TRBD1 CASSEGRQGDQPQHF TGTGCCAGCAGTGAAGGGAGACAGGGGGACCAGCCCCAGCATTTT
TRBJ2-5 once TRBV4-1 TRBD2 CASSPTVRTSGGGRETQYF TGCGCCAGCAGCCCGACAGTGAGGACTAGCGGGGGAGGGAGGGAGACCCAGTACTTC
TRBJ1-1 . TRBV19 . CASSTTQGLNTEAFF TGTGCCAGTAGTACTACACAGGGACTGAACACTGAAGCTTTCTTT
TRBJ1-3 many TRBV7-9 TRBD1 CASSKSPGTGDWKAGNTIYF TGTGCCAGCAGCAAATCTCCCGGGACAGGGGATTGGAAAGCTGGAAACACCATATATTTT
TRBJ2-3 . TRBV27 . CASRDYTDTQYF TGTGCCAGCAGGGACTACACAGATACGCAGTATTTT
TRBJ2-3 many TRBV19 TRBD2 CASTGQRGGPDTQYF TGTGCCAGTACGGGCCAGCGGGGGGGCCCTGATACGCAGTATTTT
TRBJ1-2 . TRBV14 . CASSQVYDGYTF TGTGCCAGCAGCCAAGTGTATGATGGCTACACCTTC
TRBJ1-2 few TRBV5-8 . CASSPGHAVRYTF TGTGCCAGCAGCCCCGGACATGCGGTTCGCTACACCTTC
TRBJ1-2 . TRBV19 . CASSIQGDYGYTF TGTGCCAGTAGTATTCAGGGTGACTATGGCTACACCTTC
TRBJ1-1 once TRBV13 TRBD1 CASSLFRQGSTEAFF TGTGCCAGCAGCTTGTTCCGACAGGGGAGCACTGAAGCTTTCTTT
TRBJ2-7 . TRBV11-2 . CASSLGGRSSYEQYF TGTGCCAGCAGCTTAGGGGGGAGGAGCTCCTACGAGCAGTACTTC